The rows below give T cell receptor beta chains drawn from one sample of a study of siplizumab effects on memory and regulatory T cells. Profiled with immunoSEQ multiplex PCR; TCRdb holds only in-frame clones, not every one. The sample carries some 81,000 clones, roughly 94% recorded once. The specimen sequenced was CD8+ T cells sorted from blood. Source of these receptors: a human donor in good health. CDR3s include the opening cysteine and the closing phenylalanine or tryptophan. A D gene is named only where the DNA matches it firmly. Clone sizes are given selectively: once, few, many, or a class where the clone is expanded.

J: TRBJ2-2; size: NA; V: TRBV7-3; length: 16; D: TRBD2; DNA: TGTGCCAGCAGCCCCACTAGCGGGAGGAACACCGGGGAGCTGTTTTTT; CDR3: CASSPTSGRNTGELFF
J: TRBJ2-7; size: once; V: TRBV4-1; length: 16; D: TRBD2; DNA: TGCGCCAGCAGCCAAGAAGGAACTAGCGGGAAATACGAGCAGTACTTC; CDR3: CASSQEGTSGKYEQYF
J: TRBJ2-1; size: NA; V: TRBV28; length: 17; D: TRBD2; DNA: TGTGCCAGCAGTTTATTGCTAGCGGGAGCGGGTATTAATGAGCAGTTCTTC; CDR3: CASSLLLAGAGINEQFF
J: TRBJ1-2; size: NA; V: TRBV27; length: 16; D: NA; DNA: TGTGCCAGCAGTTTATCCGGACGGAGCAAAAACTATGGCTACACCTTC; CDR3: CASSLSGRSKNYGYTF
J: TRBJ2-5; size: NA; V: TRBV6-5; length: 16; D: TRBD2; DNA: TGTGCCAGCAGTTCACAAAGCGGGAGATTTCAAGAGACCCAGTACTTC; CDR3: CASSSQSGRFQETQYF
J: TRBJ1-5; size: NA; V: TRBV5-1; length: 17; D: NA; DNA: TGCGCCAGCACTGTGGGACCCCAAAGAACCGACAATCAGCCCCAGCATTTT; CDR3: CASTVGPQRTDNQPQHF
J: TRBJ1-1; size: NA; V: TRBV10-2; length: 12; D: NA; DNA: TGCGCCAGCAGTGAGTCGAGGACTGAGGCTTTCTTT; CDR3: CASSESRTEAFF
J: TRBJ2-1; size: NA; V: TRBV11-1; length: 17; D: TRBD2; DNA: TGTGCCAGCAGCACAGCGCCGGGACTAGGGGTCTATAATGAGCAGTTCTTC; CDR3: CASSTAPGLGVYNEQFF
J: TRBJ2-3; size: NA; V: TRBV7-9; length: 16; D: TRBD2; DNA: TGTGCCAGCAGCTTAGTGGGACTAGCAAGCACAGATACGCAGTATTTT; CDR3: CASSLVGLASTDTQYF
J: TRBJ1-1; size: NA; V: TRBV29-1; length: 13; D: NA; DNA: TGCAGCGCACGAGGCGGGGAGAACACTGAAGCTTTCTTT; CDR3: CSARGGENTEAFF
J: TRBJ2-7; size: NA; V: TRBV7-2; length: 15; D: NA; DNA: TGTGCCAGCAGCTTAATCCACGGCAGCCCCTACGAGCAGTACTTC; CDR3: CASSLIHGSPYEQYF
J: TRBJ2-7; size: once; V: TRBV27; length: 13; D: NA; DNA: TGTGCCAGCAGTCTCGCTCCTGGTTACGAGCAGTACTTC; CDR3: CASSLAPGYEQYF
J: TRBJ2-1; size: NA; V: TRBV27; length: 15; D: TRBD2; DNA: TGTGCCAGCAGTTTAGTGTCTAGCGGGAAGAATGAGCAGTTCTTC; CDR3: CASSLVSSGKNEQFF
J: TRBJ2-1; size: NA; V: TRBV19; length: 15; D: NA; DNA: TGTGCCAGTACCCCCGGGAGTCGCTCCTACAATGAGCAGTTCTTC; CDR3: CASTPGSRSYNEQFF
J: TRBJ2-7; size: once; V: TRBV6-5; length: 13; D: NA; DNA: TGTGCCAGCAGTTACTCGCTAGTCTACGAGCAGTACTTC; CDR3: CASSYSLVYEQYF
J: TRBJ2-1; size: NA; V: TRBV9; length: 15; D: NA; DNA: TGTGCCAGCAGCCTGAGACTGGGCGAGGACAATGAGCAGTTCTTC; CDR3: CASSLRLGEDNEQFF
J: TRBJ2-1; size: NA; V: TRBV7-2; length: 15; D: TRBD2; DNA: TGTGCCAGCAGAGGGACTAGCGGGAGTCCGTATGAGCAGTTCTTC; CDR3: CASRGTSGSPYEQFF
J: TRBJ1-1; size: NA; V: TRBV28; length: 15; D: NA; DNA: TGTGCCAGCAGTTCCTACAGGGAGGCGTACACTGAAGCTTTCTTT; CDR3: CASSSYREAYTEAFF
J: TRBJ2-1; size: NA; V: TRBV29-1; length: 13; D: NA; DNA: TGCAGCGTGGGGGGGCAGGGGCCTAATGAGCAGTTCTTC; CDR3: CSVGGQGPNEQFF
J: TRBJ2-7; size: once; V: TRBV7-6; length: 14; D: TRBD1; DNA: TGTGCCAGCGGCCCTTTCGACAGGGCTGAGGAGCAGTACTTC; CDR3: CASGPFDRAEEQYF
J: TRBJ1-5; size: NA; V: TRBV4-1; length: 15; D: NA; DNA: TGCGCCAGCAGCCAAGCCCAGGGCGCCAATCAGCCCCAGCATTTT; CDR3: CASSQAQGANQPQHF
J: TRBJ2-1; size: NA; V: TRBV19; length: 15; D: NA; DNA: TGTGCCAGTAACCCGGACTGGCGGTTCCACAATGAGCAGTTCTTC; CDR3: CASNPDWRFHNEQFF
J: TRBJ2-1; size: NA; V: TRBV7-2; length: 19; D: TRBD2; DNA: TGTGCCAGCAGCCTAGCCCCCGGGACTAGAGAGGCGTCCTACAATGAGCAGTTCTTC; CDR3: CASSLAPGTREASYNEQFF
J: TRBJ2-7; size: few; V: TRBV29-1; length: 13; D: NA; DNA: TGCAGCGCCAACTACCAGGATGGCTACGAGCAGTACTTC; CDR3: CSANYQDGYEQYF
J: TRBJ2-2; size: few; V: TRBV7-9; length: 18; D: TRBD2; DNA: TGTGCCAGCAGCATACCGCTGACTAGCGGGAGGAACACCGGGGAGCTGTTTTTT; CDR3: CASSIPLTSGRNTGELFF
J: TRBJ2-7; size: NA; V: TRBV28; length: 18; D: NA; DNA: TGTGCCAGCAGTACGATATTTCTGCTAGTTGGGATTTTGGGCGAGCAGTACTTC; CDR3: CASSTIFLLVGILGEQYF
J: TRBJ2-7; size: NA; V: TRBV27; length: 14; D: TRBD2; DNA: TGTGCCAGCAGTTTTTTAGCGGGAGCGTTTGAGCAGTACTTC; CDR3: CASSFLAGAFEQYF
J: TRBJ2-6; size: NA; V: TRBV5-1; length: 20; D: NA; DNA: TGCGCCAGCAGCTTAGGGGTCGGCGGACCCTATCAAGCTGGGGCCAACGTCCTGACTTTC; CDR3: CASSLGVGGPYQAGANVLTF
J: TRBJ2-3; size: NA; V: TRBV11-2; length: 15; D: NA; DNA: TGTGCCAGCAGCCCGAGGTACGGCGGCACAGATACGCAGTATTTT; CDR3: CASSPRYGGTDTQYF
J: TRBJ2-2; size: NA; V: TRBV7-9; length: 14; D: NA; DNA: TGTGCCAGCAGCGCCCCAGTTGGCACCGGGGAGCTGTTTTTT; CDR3: CASSAPVGTGELFF
J: TRBJ2-6; size: NA; V: TRBV9; length: 18; D: TRBD1; DNA: TGTGCCAGCAGCAGAACTCGGGACAGCCTATCTGGGGCCAACGTCCTGACTTTC; CDR3: CASSRTRDSLSGANVLTF
J: TRBJ2-2; size: few; V: TRBV2; length: 16; D: NA; DNA: TGTGCCAGTGTATCTGGCCCCTATTTGAACACCGGGGAGCTGTTTTTT; CDR3: CASVSGPYLNTGELFF
J: TRBJ2-7; size: NA; V: TRBV5-5; length: 14; D: NA; DNA: TGTGCCAGCAGCTGGGCGACAGGTTCCTACGAGCAGTACTTC; CDR3: CASSWATGSYEQYF
J: TRBJ1-5; size: few; V: TRBV5-5; length: 15; D: NA; DNA: TGTGCCAGCAGCGTGGGTGAGGCGAGCAATCAGCCCCAGCATTTT; CDR3: CASSVGEASNQPQHF
J: TRBJ2-2; size: NA; V: TRBV19; length: 12; D: NA; DNA: TGTGCCAGTAGTCATGGTTTCGGGGAGCTGTTTTTT; CDR3: CASSHGFGELFF
J: TRBJ2-3; size: NA; V: TRBV7-9; length: 16; D: TRBD2; DNA: TGTGCCAGCAGCCCTATAGCGGGAGGAGTCACAGATACGCAGTATTTT; CDR3: CASSPIAGGVTDTQYF
J: TRBJ2-1; size: NA; V: TRBV28; length: 15; D: TRBD2; DNA: TGTGCCAGCAGTCAGCTAGCGGCCCCCTACAATGAGCAGTTCTTC; CDR3: CASSQLAAPYNEQFF
J: TRBJ1-2; size: NA; V: TRBV6-6; length: 14; D: NA; DNA: TGTGCCAGCAGTTGGACCACAGGCTACGATGGCTACACCTTC; CDR3: CASSWTTGYDGYTF
J: TRBJ2-2; size: NA; V: TRBV11-2; length: 14; D: NA; DNA: TGTGCCAGCAGCCCGAAAACAGGGACCGGGGAGCTGTTTTTT; CDR3: CASSPKTGTGELFF
J: TRBJ2-1; size: NA; V: TRBV9; length: 15; D: TRBD2; DNA: TGTGCCAGCAGCGTAGCTAGCGGGAGGGCCAATGAGCAGTTCTTC; CDR3: CASSVASGRANEQFF
J: TRBJ1-2; size: NA; V: TRBV9; length: 12; D: NA; DNA: TGTGCCAGCAGCCCCGACGGTTATGGCTACACCTTC; CDR3: CASSPDGYGYTF
J: TRBJ2-1; size: NA; V: TRBV7-9; length: 16; D: TRBD2; DNA: TGTGCCAGCAGCTCGCCGGGACTAGCGGGAGTTAATGAGCAGTTCTTC; CDR3: CASSSPGLAGVNEQFF
J: TRBJ2-7; size: NA; V: TRBV11-1; length: 13; D: NA; DNA: TGTGCCAGCAGCTTAGTAGGGGGACGGGAGCAGTACTTC; CDR3: CASSLVGGREQYF
J: TRBJ2-2; size: NA; V: TRBV6-1; length: 15; D: NA; DNA: TGTGCCAGCAGTGAAGAGGAGGGCTGGACCGGGGAGCTGTTTTTT; CDR3: CASSEEEGWTGELFF
J: TRBJ2-1; size: NA; V: TRBV27; length: 13; D: NA; DNA: TGTGCCAGCAGTTTGGGCCTAGCATATGAGCAGTTCTTC; CDR3: CASSLGLAYEQFF
J: TRBJ2-1; size: NA; V: TRBV2; length: 12; D: NA; DNA: TGTGCCAGCAGTGACCCGGGCGATGAGCAGTTCTTC; CDR3: CASSDPGDEQFF
J: TRBJ2-3; size: NA; V: TRBV27; length: 16; D: NA; DNA: TGTGCCAGCAGTTTATCTCAAGGCCATTACACAGATACGCAGTATTTT; CDR3: CASSLSQGHYTDTQYF
J: TRBJ2-7; size: NA; V: TRBV19; length: 15; D: TRBD2; DNA: TGTGCCAGTAGTGCTGGGGGCGGGAGGGCCTACGAGCAGTACTTC; CDR3: CASSAGGGRAYEQYF
J: TRBJ2-1; size: NA; V: TRBV15; length: 13; D: NA; DNA: TGTGCCACCAGTAGCGATTCCTACAATGAGCAGTTCTTC; CDR3: CATSSDSYNEQFF
J: TRBJ2-7; size: NA; V: TRBV10-2; length: 15; D: NA; DNA: TGCGCCAGCAATTCCCCTGGAGCAGGGGTAAACGAGCAGTACTTC; CDR3: CASNSPGAGVNEQYF
J: TRBJ2-4; size: NA; V: TRBV29-1; length: 13; D: NA; DNA: TGCAACAGGAGGCAGGTGACCAAAAACATTCAGTACTTC; CDR3: CNRRQVTKNIQYF
J: TRBJ2-7; size: NA; V: TRBV21-1; length: 18; D: NA; DNA: TGTGCCAGCAGCAAAGATCGAGGACTAGCGGGAGGGCCCTACGAGCAGTACTTC; CDR3: CASSKDRGLAGGPYEQYF
J: TRBJ2-7; size: once; V: TRBV4-1; length: 15; D: NA; DNA: TGCGCCAGCAGCCAACAGGACCAGAGTGGGCGGGAGCAGTACTTC; CDR3: CASSQQDQSGREQYF